Here is one T cell receptor beta chain with its context. Its antigen is still unknown. Investigators prepared the TCR beta libraries by applying iRepertoire HTBI primers and Arm-PCR of CDR3 regions. In the study's own analysis: Overall, samples carried over 60 TRBV and approximately 14 TRBJ segments. A single record per CDR3 protein comes from TCRdb applying MiXCR to the multiplex PCR reads. TCRdb, rather than the study authors, made the V and J calls. Seen here are almost 350,000 distinct CDR3 sequences, 20% observed once, and the top ten hold 25% to 30%. CDR1 is SGHTA and CDR2 is FQGNSA in the germline V gene. This CDR3 region has 15 residues. V shed 4 bases and J 4 bases; nucleotides not matched to a gene: 7. These data originate in a study of regulatory T cells in long-lasting Graves disease. Study results and limitations: Those with persistent Graves' had less TCR diversity than newly diagnosed patients.

Stated time point: persistent/refractory GD, antithyroid drugs over 5 years with positive TRAb. Extracted PBMC RNA gave rise to the TCR library. Sequenced material: peripheral blood mononuclear cells (PBMCs), taken when the disease was refractory, from a patient treated with antithyroid drugs. This sequence was found in a female donor with Graves disease. The chain has TRBV7-2 and TRBJ1-3; 7 nucleotides line up with TRBD1. CDR3 coding DNA: TGTGCCAGCAGCTCTCCGAGGGGGCCCGGAAACACCATATATTTT. Protein sequence: CASSSPRGPGNTIYF.